The source of this T cell receptor (beta chain) is a study of CD8+ T cells in alopecia areata. Notes on the study in general: Against the mouse data, patients shared TCRs less clearly, possibly for HLA reasons. Compared with normal scalp, lesional scalp had higher clonality and more expanded CD8+ clones.

Following RNA extraction, reverse transcription yielded cDNA that acted as the sequencing template. The table came from immunoSEQ multiplex PCR; TCRdb's copy has only in-frame clones and leaves some out. The table records approximately 180,000 clones, approximately 57% of them present only once. Treatment given: oral pan-JAK inhibitor, 5-10 mg twice daily. Collected material from alopecia areata patients comprised lesional scalp punch biopsies and peripheral blood. This clone occurred a few times. Its target is not known. CDR3 length: 13 amino acids. V lost 1 base to trimming and J lost 5 bases, with 11 bases between them. CDR1 is SQVTM, CDR2 ANQGSEA, per germline.

The chain links TRBV29-1 to TRBJ2-5; weak D call: TRBD2 (6 bases). This TCR derives from a human donor with alopecia areata. Sequenced here: CD4+ T cells sorted from blood, sampled at week 24, from a patient treated with tofacitinib. CDR3 coding DNA: TGCAGCGTTGAAGGGGGGGTAAGGGAGACCCAGTACTTC. This translates into CSVEGGVRETQYF.